A selection of T cell receptor beta chains follows, all from one sample in a study of human T cells and chemical hapten exposure. In TCRdb, the RACE reads were re-called with MiXCR into one record per CDR3 protein. This sample has about 92,000 distinct CDR3 sequences; roughly 9.1% occur once, and the top ten carry roughly 3.5%. Source: whole blood, taken in connection with sensitization to the hapten diphenylcyclopropenone (DPC). All receptors come from a woman between 40 and 55 years old with alopecia areata. Some clones in this sample may be carry-over from other donors' samples. Each CDR3 is given with its conserved first and last residue. D genes are given only for firm matches. Only part of the rows carry a size: once, few, many, or a class if the clone is expanded.

J | size | V | D | CDR3 | DNA
TRBJ1-1 | - | TRBV5-6 | TRBD1 | CASSLGQGRTEAFF | TGTGCCAGCAGCTTGGGACAGGGGAGGACTGAAGCTTTCTTT
TRBJ1-2 | many | TRBV9 | - | CASSVVSNGYTF | TGTGCCAGCAGCGTAGTGTCGAATGGCTACACCTTC
TRBJ1-1 | once | TRBV20-1 | - | CSALGTEAFF | TGCAGTGCTCTAGGCACTGAAGCTTTCTTT
TRBJ2-7 | - | TRBV5-1 | TRBD1 | CASSPRGTGSSYEQYF | TGCGCCAGCAGCCCCCGCGGGACAGGAAGCTCCTACGAGCAGTACTTC
TRBJ2-7 | - | TRBV12-3/TRBV12-4 | - | CDSSSHQLAAGPPDYEQYF | TGTGACAGCAGTTCCCATCAGCTGGCGGCTGGCCCTCCGGACTACGAGCAGTACTTC
TRBJ1-1 | many | TRBV3-1 | TRBD1 | CASSAPGGLNTEAFF | TGTGCCAGCAGCGCGCCAGGGGGACTGAACACTGAAGCTTTCTTT
TRBJ1-1 | many | TRBV11-2 | TRBD1 | CASSGQGGTEAFF | TGTGCCAGCAGCGGACAGGGAGGAACTGAAGCTTTCTTT
TRBJ2-3 | - | TRBV7-9 | TRBD2 | CASSFGAGGPGDTQYF | TGTGCCAGCAGCTTTGGAGCGGGGGGGCCGGGAGATACGCAGTATTTT
TRBJ2-1 | - | TRBV6-5 | TRBD1 | CASSQGANGNEQFF | TGTGCCAGCAGTCAGGGGGCTAACGGCAATGAGCAGTTCTTC
TRBJ2-5 | few | TRBV13 | - | CASSLSSARETQYF | TGTGCCAGCAGCTTATCGTCGGCAAGAGAGACCCAGTACTTC
TRBJ2-1 | few | TRBV29-1 | TRBD1 | CSGTAGGSPNEQFF | TGCAGCGGGACCGCAGGGGGTTCCCCCAATGAGCAGTTCTTC
TRBJ2-3 | few | TRBV29-1 | - | CAGSSTDTQYF | TGCGCGGGGAGTAGCACAGATACGCAGTATTTT
TRBJ1-2 | many | TRBV27 | - | CASSFNYSPGDYGYTF | TGTGCCAGCAGTTTCAATTACAGTCCGGGGGACTATGGCTACACCTTC
TRBJ2-3 | - | TRBV3-1 | - | CASSSEGDTQYF | TGTGCCAGCAGCTCCGAGGGGGATACGCAGTATTTT
TRBJ1-1 | many | TRBV28 | TRBD1 | CASRPERTGRVNTEAFF | TGTGCCAGCAGACCCGAACGGACAGGGAGGGTGAACACTGAAGCTTTCTTT
TRBJ1-5 | - | TRBV7-2 | - | CASSLAGTRQPQHF | TGTGCCAGCAGCTTAGCCGGGACTCGACAGCCCCAGCATTTT
TRBJ1-2 | once | TRBV6-2/TRBV6-3 | - | CASSWTEAPLFGGYTF | TGTGCCAGCAGTTGGACAGAGGCCCCCCTTTTTGGTGGCTACACCTTC
TRBJ2-7 | many | TRBV7-2 | TRBD2 | CASSSNGGYEQYF | TGTGCCAGCAGCTCGAACGGGGGGTACGAGCAGTACTTC
TRBJ2-7 | - | TRBV3-1 | - | CASSQVGNEQYF | TGTGCCAGCAGCCAAGTTGGAAACGAGCAGTACTTC
TRBJ1-1 | - | TRBV7-3 | TRBD1 | CASSRGQFDTEAFF | TGTGCCAGCAGCCGGGGACAGTTTGACACTGAAGCTTTCTTT
TRBJ2-6 | many | TRBV27 | - | CASSLVGFSGANVLTF | TGTGCCAGCAGTTTAGTAGGGTTCTCTGGGGCCAACGTCCTGACTTTC
TRBJ1-3 | many | TRBV7-2 | - | CASSPRGSSGNTIYF | TGTGCCAGCAGCCCCCGCGGGAGCTCTGGAAACACCATATATTTT
TRBJ1-3 | - | TRBV7-2 | - | CASGQNSGNTIYF | TGTGCCAGCGGACAGAACTCTGGAAACACCATATATTTT